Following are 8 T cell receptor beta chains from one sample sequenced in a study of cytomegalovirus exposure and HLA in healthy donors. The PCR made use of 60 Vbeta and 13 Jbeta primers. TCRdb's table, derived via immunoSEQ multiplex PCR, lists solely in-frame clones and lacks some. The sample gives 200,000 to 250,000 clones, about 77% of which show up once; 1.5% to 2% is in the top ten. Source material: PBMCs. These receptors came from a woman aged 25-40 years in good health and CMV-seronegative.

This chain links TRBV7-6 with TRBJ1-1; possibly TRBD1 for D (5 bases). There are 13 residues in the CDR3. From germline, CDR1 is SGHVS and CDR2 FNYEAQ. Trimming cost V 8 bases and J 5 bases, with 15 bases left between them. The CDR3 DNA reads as TGTGCCAGCGCCGACAGAGGAGTTACTGAAGCTTTCTTT. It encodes CASADRGVTEAFF.

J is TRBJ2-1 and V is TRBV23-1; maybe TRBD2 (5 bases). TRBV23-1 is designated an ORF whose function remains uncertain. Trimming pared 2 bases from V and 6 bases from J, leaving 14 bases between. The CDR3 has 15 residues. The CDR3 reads CASSQVSPGTNEQFF. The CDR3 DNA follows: TGCGCCAGCAGTCAAGTATCTCCGGGAACCAATGAGCAGTTCTTC.

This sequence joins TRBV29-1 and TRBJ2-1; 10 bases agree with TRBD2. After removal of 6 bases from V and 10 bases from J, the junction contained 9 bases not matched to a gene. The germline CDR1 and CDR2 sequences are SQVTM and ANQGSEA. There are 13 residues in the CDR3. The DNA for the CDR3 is TGCAGCGTCGCAGAGGGAGCGGGAGGGGAGCAGTTCTTC. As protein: CSVAEGAGGEQFF.

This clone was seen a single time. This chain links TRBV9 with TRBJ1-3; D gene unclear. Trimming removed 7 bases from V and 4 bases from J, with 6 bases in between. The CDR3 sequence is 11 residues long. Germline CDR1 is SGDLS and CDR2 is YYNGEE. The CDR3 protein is CASAEGNTIYF. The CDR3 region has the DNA TGTGCCAGCGCGGAGGGAAACACCATATATTTT.

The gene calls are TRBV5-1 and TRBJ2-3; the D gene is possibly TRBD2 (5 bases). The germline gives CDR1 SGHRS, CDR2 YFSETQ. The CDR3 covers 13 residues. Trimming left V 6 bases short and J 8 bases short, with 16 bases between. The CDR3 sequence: CASTMEASITQYF. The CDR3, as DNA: TGCGCCAGCACCATGGAGGCCAGCATTACGCAGTATTTT.

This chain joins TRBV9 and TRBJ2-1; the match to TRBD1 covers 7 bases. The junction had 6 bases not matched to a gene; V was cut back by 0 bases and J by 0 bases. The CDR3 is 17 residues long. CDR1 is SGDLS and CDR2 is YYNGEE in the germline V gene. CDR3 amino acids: CASSVGDRANSYNEQFF. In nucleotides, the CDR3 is TGTGCCAGCAGCGTAGGCGACAGGGCCAACTCCTACAATGAGCAGTTCTTC.

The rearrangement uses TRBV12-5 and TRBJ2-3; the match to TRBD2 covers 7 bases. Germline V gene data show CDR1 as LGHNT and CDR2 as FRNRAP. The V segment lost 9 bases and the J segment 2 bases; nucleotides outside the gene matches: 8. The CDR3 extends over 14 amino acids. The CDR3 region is CASCKRGHTDTQYF. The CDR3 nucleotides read TGTGCTAGCTGCAAGCGGGGCCACACAGATACGCAGTATTTT.

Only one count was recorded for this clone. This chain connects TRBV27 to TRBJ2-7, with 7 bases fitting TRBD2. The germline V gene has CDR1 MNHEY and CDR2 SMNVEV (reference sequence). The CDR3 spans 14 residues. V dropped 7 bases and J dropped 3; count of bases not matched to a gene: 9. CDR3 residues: CASKPGTKLYEQYF. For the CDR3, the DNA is TGTGCCAGCAAACCCGGGACTAAACTCTACGAGCAGTACTTC.